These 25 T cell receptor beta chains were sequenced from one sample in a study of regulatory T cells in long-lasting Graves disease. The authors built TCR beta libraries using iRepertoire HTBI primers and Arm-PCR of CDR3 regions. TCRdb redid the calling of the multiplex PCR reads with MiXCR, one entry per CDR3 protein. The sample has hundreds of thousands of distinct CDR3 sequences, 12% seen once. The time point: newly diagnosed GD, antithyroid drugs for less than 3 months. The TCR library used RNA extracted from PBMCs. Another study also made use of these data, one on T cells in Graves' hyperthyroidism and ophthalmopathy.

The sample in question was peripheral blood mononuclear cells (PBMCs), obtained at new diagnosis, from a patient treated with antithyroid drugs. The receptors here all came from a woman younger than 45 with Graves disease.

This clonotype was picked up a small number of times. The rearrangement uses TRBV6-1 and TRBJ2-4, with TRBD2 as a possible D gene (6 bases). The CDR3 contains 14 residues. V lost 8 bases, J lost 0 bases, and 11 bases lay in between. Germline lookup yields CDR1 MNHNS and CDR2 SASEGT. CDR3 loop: CASGGLLAKNIQYF. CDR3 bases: TGTGCCAGCGGGGGACTGTTAGCCAAAAACATTCAGTACTTC.

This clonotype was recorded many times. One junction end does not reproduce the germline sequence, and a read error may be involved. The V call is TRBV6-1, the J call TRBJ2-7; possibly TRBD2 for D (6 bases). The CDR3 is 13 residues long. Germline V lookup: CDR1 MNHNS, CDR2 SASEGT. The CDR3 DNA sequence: TGTGCCAGCACTGAAGAGGAGGGTTTGGAGCAGTACTTC. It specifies CASTEEEGLEQYF.

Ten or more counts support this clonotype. CDR3 sequence: CASSLSRVTEAFF. CDR3 bases: TGTGCCAGCAGCTTGTCCAGGGTCACTGAAGCTTTCTTT. This chain uses TRBV5-5 with TRBJ1-1; possibly TRBD1 for D (5 bases). Germline CDR1 reads SGHKS; CDR2 reads YYEKEE (reference sequence). CDR3 length: 13 residues. Between the trimmed V and J ends, which lost 1 base and 4 bases, there was a span of 8 bases.

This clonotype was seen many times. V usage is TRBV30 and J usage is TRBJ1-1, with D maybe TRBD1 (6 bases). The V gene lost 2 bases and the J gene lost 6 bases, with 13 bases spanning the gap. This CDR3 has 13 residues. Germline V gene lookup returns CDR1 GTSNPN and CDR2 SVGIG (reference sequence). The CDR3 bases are TGTGCCTGGAGTCGTAACAGGGCCGCTGAAGCTTTCTTT. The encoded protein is CAWSRNRAAEAFF.

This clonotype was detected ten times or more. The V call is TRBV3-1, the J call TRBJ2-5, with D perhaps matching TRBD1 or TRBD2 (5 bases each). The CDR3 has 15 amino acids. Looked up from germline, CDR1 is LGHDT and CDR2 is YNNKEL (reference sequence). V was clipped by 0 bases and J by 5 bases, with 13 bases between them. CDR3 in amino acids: CASSQERTGGETQYF. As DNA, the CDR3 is TGTGCCAGCAGCCAAGAACGCACAGGCGGGGAGACCCAGTACTTC.

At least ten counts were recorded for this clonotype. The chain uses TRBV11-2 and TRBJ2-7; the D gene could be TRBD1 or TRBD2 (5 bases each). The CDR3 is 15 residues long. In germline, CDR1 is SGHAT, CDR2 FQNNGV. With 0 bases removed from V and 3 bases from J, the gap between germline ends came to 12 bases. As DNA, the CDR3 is TGTGCCAGCAGCTTAGAAATCAGTGGGGGCTACGAGCAGTACTTC. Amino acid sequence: CASSLEISGGYEQYF.

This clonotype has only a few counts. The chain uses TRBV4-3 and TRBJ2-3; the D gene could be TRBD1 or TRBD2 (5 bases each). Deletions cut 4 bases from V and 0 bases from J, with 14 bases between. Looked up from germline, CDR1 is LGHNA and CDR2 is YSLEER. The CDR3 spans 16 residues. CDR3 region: CASSRRDRDSTDTQYF. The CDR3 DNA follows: TGCGCCAGCAGCCGAAGAGACCGGGACAGCACAGATACGCAGTATTTT.

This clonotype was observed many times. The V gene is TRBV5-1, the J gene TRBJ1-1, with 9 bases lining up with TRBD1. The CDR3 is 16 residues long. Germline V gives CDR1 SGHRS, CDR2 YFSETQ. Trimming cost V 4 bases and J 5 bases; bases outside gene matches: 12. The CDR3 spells CASSKLPGQGGTEAFF. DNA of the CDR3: TGCGCCAGCAGCAAGTTACCGGGACAGGGAGGTACTGAAGCTTTCTTT.

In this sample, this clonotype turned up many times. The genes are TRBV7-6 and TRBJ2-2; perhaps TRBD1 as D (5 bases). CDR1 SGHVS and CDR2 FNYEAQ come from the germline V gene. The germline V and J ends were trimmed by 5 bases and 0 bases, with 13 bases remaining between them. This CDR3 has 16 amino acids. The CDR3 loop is CASSNRQTSNTGELFF. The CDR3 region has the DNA TGTGCCAGCAGCAACAGACAGACATCGAACACCGGGGAGCTGTTTTTT.

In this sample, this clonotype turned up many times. CDR3 sequence reads: CSSYMNTEAFF. The DNA for the CDR3 is TGCAGTAGCTACATGAACACTGAAGCTTTCTTT. The chain employs TRBV29-1 and TRBJ1-1; D ambiguous. CDR1 is SQVTM, CDR2 ANQGSEA, per germline. The CDR3 is 11 residues long. The whole variable domain, remainder taken from reference TRBV29-1 and TRBJ1-1, is SAVISQKPSRDICQRGTSLTIQCQVDSQVTMMFWYRQQPGQSLTLIATANQGSEATYESGFVIDKFPISRPNLTFSTLTVSNMSPEDSSIYLCSSYMNTEAFFGQGTRLTVV.

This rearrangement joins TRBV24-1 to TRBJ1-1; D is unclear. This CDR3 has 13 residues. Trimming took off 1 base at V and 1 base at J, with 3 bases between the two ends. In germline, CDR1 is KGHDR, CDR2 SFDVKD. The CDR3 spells CATSDFKNTEAFF. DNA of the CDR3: TGTGCCACCAGTGATTTTAAGAACACTGAAGCTTTCTTT.

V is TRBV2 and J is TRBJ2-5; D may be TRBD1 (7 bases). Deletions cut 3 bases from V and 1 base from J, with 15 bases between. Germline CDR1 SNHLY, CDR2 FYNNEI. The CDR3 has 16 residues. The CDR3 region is CASSDGRDSLQETQYF. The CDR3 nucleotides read TGTGCCAGCAGTGATGGGCGGGACAGCCTCCAAGAGACCCAGTACTTC.

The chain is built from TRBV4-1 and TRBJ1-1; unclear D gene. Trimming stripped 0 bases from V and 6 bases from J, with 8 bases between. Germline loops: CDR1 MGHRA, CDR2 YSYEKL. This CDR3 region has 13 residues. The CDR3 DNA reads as TGCGCCAGCAGCCAAGAGGGTCTCTCTGAAGCTTTCTTT. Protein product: CASSQEGLSEAFF.

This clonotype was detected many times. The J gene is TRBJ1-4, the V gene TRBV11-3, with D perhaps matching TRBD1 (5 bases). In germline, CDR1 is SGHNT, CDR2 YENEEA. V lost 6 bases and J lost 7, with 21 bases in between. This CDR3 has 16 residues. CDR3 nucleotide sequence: TGTGCCAGCAGTCAAAGATCTGGAGGGGAGTCTGAAAAACTGTTTTTT. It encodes CASSQRSGGESEKLFF.

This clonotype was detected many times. CDR3 sequence reads: CASSPGTPGIGNTIYF. The CDR3 nucleotides read TGTGCCAGCAGTCCAGGGACGCCCGGAATAGGAAACACCATATATTTT. The V and J genes are TRBV28 and TRBJ1-3; TRBD1 is a possible D gene (5 bases). The length of the CDR3 is 16 residues. Between the trimmed V and J ends, which lost 5 bases and 4 bases, there was a span of 18 bases. CDR1 MDHEN and CDR2 SYDVKM come from the germline V gene.

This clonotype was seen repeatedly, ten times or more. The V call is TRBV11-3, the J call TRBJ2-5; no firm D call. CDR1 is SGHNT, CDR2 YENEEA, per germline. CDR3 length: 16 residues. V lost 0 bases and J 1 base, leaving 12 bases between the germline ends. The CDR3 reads CASSLDRVPIQETQYF. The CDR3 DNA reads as TGTGCCAGCAGCTTAGATAGAGTACCTATCCAAGAGACCCAGTACTTC.

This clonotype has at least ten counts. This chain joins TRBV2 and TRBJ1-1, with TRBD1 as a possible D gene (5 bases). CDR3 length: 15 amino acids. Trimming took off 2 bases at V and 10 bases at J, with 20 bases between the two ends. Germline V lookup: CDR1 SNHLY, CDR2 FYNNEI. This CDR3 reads CASSEIPARAIAAFF. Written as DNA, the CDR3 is TGTGCCAGCAGTGAAATTCCGGCCAGGGCAATTGCAGCTTTCTTT.

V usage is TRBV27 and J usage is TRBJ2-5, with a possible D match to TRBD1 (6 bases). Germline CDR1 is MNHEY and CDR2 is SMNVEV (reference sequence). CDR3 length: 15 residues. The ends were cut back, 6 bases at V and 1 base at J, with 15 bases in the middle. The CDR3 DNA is TGTGCCAGCAGACCGATAGGACAGATCCAAGAGACCCAGTACTTC. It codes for CASRPIGQIQETQYF.

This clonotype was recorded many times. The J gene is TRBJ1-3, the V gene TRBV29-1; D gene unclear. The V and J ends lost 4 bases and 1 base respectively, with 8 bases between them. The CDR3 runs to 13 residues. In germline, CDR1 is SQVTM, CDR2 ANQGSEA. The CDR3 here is CSVVGQSGNTIYF. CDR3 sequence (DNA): TGCAGCGTTGTGGGTCAGTCTGGAAACACCATATATTTT.

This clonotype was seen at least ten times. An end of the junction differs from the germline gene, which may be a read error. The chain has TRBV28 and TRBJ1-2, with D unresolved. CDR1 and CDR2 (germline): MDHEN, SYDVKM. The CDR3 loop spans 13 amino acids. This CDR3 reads CASSLNGNYGYTF. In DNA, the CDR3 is TGCGCCAGCAGCTTGAACGGGAACTATGGCTACACCTTC.

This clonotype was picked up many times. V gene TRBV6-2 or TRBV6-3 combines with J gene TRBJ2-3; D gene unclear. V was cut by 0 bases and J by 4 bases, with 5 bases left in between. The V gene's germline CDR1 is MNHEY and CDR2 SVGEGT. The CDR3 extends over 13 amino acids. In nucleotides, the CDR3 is TGTGCCAGCAGTTACTCACGGGCAGATACGCAGTATTTT. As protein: CASSYSRADTQYF.

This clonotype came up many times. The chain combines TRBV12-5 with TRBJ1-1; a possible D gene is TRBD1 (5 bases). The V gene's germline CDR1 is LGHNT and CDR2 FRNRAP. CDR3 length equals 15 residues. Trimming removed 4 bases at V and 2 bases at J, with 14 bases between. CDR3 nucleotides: TGTGCTAGTGGTTGGTTTGACAGAAATAACACTGAAGCTTTCTTT. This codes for CASGWFDRNNTEAFF.

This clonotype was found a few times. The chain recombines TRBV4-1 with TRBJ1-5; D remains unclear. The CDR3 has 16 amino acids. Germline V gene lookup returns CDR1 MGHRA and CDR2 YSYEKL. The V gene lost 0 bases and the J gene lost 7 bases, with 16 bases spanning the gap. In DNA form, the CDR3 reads TGCGCCAGCAGCCAAGATTCCCTTCTCGTCGGGCAGCCCCAGCATTTT. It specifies CASSQDSLLVGQPQHF.

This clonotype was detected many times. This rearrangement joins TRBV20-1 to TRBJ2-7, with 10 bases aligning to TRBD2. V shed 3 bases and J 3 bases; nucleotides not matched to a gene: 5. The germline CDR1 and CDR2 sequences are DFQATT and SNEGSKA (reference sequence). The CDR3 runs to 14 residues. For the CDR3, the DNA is TGCAGTGCTAGGAGAGCGGGAGGGCTCTACGAGCAGTACTTC. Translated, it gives CSARRAGGLYEQYF.

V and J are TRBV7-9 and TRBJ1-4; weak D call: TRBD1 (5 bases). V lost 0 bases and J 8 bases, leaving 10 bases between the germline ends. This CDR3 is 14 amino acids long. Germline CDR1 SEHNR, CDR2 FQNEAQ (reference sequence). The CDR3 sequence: CASSLAVAGEKLFF. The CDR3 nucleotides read TGTGCCAGCAGCTTAGCGGTTGCAGGGGAAAAACTGTTTTTT. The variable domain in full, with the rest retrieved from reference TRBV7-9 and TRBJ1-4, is DTGVSQNPRHKITKRGQNVTFRCDPISEHNRLYWYRQTLGQGPEFLTYFQNEAQLEKSRLLSDRFSAERPKGSFSTLEIQRTEQGDSAMYLCASSLAVAGEKLFFGSGTQLSVL.